This entry lists 27 T cell receptor beta chains sequenced from one sample in a study of blood T cell repertoires in COVID-19. Repertoires were generated with immunoSEQ multiplex PCR, while TCRdb's copy carries only in-frame clones and drops some. This sample yields more than 65,000 clones, of which 60% to 80% are seen a single time; more than 15% belongs to the top ten. Sequenced material: peripheral blood. The source of these receptors is a man between 60 and 75 years old with acute or convalescent COVID-19.

The chain joins TRBV7-2 to TRBJ1-6; perhaps TRBD1 as D (5 bases). The germline CDR1 and CDR2 sequences are SGHTA and FQGNSA. V dropped 0 bases and J dropped 10 bases, with 10 bases sitting between them. The CDR3 length is 14 residues. The CDR3 spells CASSLALEGSPLHF. DNA of the CDR3: TGTGCCAGCAGCTTAGCCCTGGAGGGGTCACCCCTCCACTTT.

This clone appeared a few times. The chain recombines TRBV24-1 with TRBJ2-3, with D perhaps TRBD2 (6 bases). CDR1 is KGHDR and CDR2 is SFDVKD in the germline V gene. Trimming removed 5 bases at V and 0 bases at J, with 8 bases between. CDR3 size: 14 residues. CDR3 in DNA: TGTGCCACCAGTGGCGGGGCGAGCACAGATACGCAGTATTTT. Amino acid sequence: CATSGGASTDTQYF.

V usage is TRBV5-6 and J usage is TRBJ2-1, with TRBD1 as a possible D gene (5 bases). The CDR3 is made up of 17 amino acids. The germline gives CDR1 SGHDT, CDR2 YYEEEE. Trimming removed 0 bases from V and 0 bases from J, with 13 bases in between. For the CDR3, the DNA is TGTGCCAGCAGCTTGGTGACAGTACTCGCCTCCTACAATGAGCAGTTCTTC. It encodes CASSLVTVLASYNEQFF.

V and J are TRBV12-3 or TRBV12-4 and TRBJ2-7; D may be TRBD1 (5 bases). The CDR3 is 12 amino acids. Trimming took 4 bases from V and 1 from J, leaving 5 bases between them. CDR3: CASSSGSYEQYF. CDR3 bases: TGTGCCAGCAGTTCAGGGTCCTACGAGCAGTACTTC.

The chain uses TRBV6-2 or TRBV6-3 and TRBJ2-1; 7 nucleotides line up with TRBD1. The CDR3 totals 15 residues. The V gene end was trimmed by 5 bases and the J gene end by 0 bases; junction bases not matched to a gene: 4. Germline V gene lookup returns CDR1 MNHEY and CDR2 SVGEGT. The CDR3 region is CASSRQGSSYNEQFF. CDR3 DNA sequence: TGTGCCAGCAGTAGACAGGGAAGCTCCTACAATGAGCAGTTCTTC.

This clone appeared a few times. The V gene is TRBV4-3, the J gene TRBJ1-2; no clear D gene. The CDR3 has 13 amino acids. Per germline, CDR1 LGHNA and CDR2 YSLEER. Trimming pared 0 bases from V and 5 bases from J, leaving 7 bases between. The CDR3 sequence is CASSQDVQYGYTF. In nucleotides, the CDR3 is TGCGCCAGCAGCCAAGATGTGCAGTATGGCTACACCTTC.

This clone was detected many times. The chain couples TRBV6-4 to TRBJ2-3; D remains unclear. There are 12 residues in the CDR3. Looked up from germline, CDR1 is MRHNA and CDR2 is SNTAGT. Trimming took 2 bases from V and 3 from J, leaving 3 bases between them. The CDR3 is CASSDHTDTQYF. The DNA of the CDR3 is TGTGCCAGCAGTGACCATACAGATACGCAGTATTTT.

This rearrangement joins TRBV30 to TRBJ1-1; D might be TRBD1 (6 bases). V shed 7 bases and J shed 2 bases, with 8 bases lying between them. The CDR3 runs 11 residues. Germline-derived CDR1 and CDR2 are GTSNPN and SVGIG (reference sequence). CDR3 amino acids: CALQGNTEAFF. The CDR3 DNA reads TGTGCCTTACAGGGCAACACTGAAGCTTTCTTT.

The chain couples TRBV5-6 to TRBJ2-7, with D tentatively TRBD2 (6 bases). Germline CDR1 reads SGHDT; CDR2 reads YYEEEE. The CDR3 sequence is 15 residues long. Trimming left V 2 bases short and J 6 bases short, with 18 bases between. The DNA of the CDR3 is TGTGCCAGCAGCTTAGTTTCCGGGGGTCGGGCCGAGCAGTACTTC. It translates to CASSLVSGGRAEQYF.

The chain links TRBV7-8 to TRBJ1-2; 9 positions agree with TRBD1. Germline loops: CDR1 SGHVS, CDR2 FQNEAQ. The CDR3 is 19 amino acids. The trim removed 5 bases at V and 0 bases at J, leaving 16 bases unmatched. CDR3 DNA: TGTGCCAGCAGCGGAACAATTCGGACAGGGGCCTTAGCTAACTATGGCTACACCTTC. Its protein product is CASSGTIRTGALANYGYTF.

The rearrangement links TRBV6-2 or TRBV6-3 to TRBJ1-5, with D possibly TRBD1 on 5 matching bases. Trimming stripped 5 bases from V and 0 bases from J, with 8 bases between. Germline V gene data show CDR1 as MNHEY and CDR2 as SVGEGT. This CDR3 region has 14 residues. The CDR3, as DNA: TGTGCCAGCAGTCGGACAAATAGCAATCAGCCCCAGCATTTT. Translated: CASSRTNSNQPQHF.

This chain connects TRBV25-1 to TRBJ1-5, with TRBD1 identical over 7 bases. This CDR3 comprises 14 residues. Germline CDR1 and CDR2: MGHDK and SYGVNS. The junction had 4 bases not matched to a gene; V was cut back by 3 bases and J by 5 bases. DNA for the CDR3: TGTGCCAGCAGTGAGGCAGGGGGACATCAGCCCCAGCATTTT. This translates into CASSEAGGHQPQHF.

A single count supports this clone. This rearrangement joins TRBV4-2 to TRBJ1-5; 10 nucleotides match TRBD1. Losses at the gene ends were 2 bases for V and 15 bases for J; bases not matched to a gene: 16. CDR1 and CDR2 from the germline V gene are LGHNA and YNFKEQ. There are 16 residues in the CDR3. CDR3 residues: CASSQNIGTGDIMRHF. In DNA form, the CDR3 reads TGTGCCAGCAGCCAAAATATTGGGACAGGGGACATCATGAGGCATTTT.

This rearrangement joins TRBV6-1 to TRBJ1-1; D unclear. Germline V gene sequence: CDR1 MNHNS, CDR2 SASEGT. The CDR3 spans 14 residues. V was cut by 0 bases and J by 6 bases, with 11 bases left in between. CDR3 coding DNA: TGTGCCAGCAGTGAAGCTCAGAGGGCATCTGAAGCTTTCTTT. It codes for CASSEAQRASEAFF.

As DNA, the CDR3 is TGTGCCAGCTCACCAGCCGCGGATGGTTCACCCCTCCACTTT. Protein sequence: CASSPAADGSPLHF. The chain recombines TRBV18 with TRBJ1-6; D unresolved. The CDR3 runs to 14 residues. Trimming pared 2 bases from V and 9 bases from J, leaving 11 bases between. Germline CDR1 and CDR2: KGHSH and LQKENI. Full variable domain (remainder filled in from reference TRBV18 and TRBJ1-6): NAGVMQNPRHLVRRRGQEARLRCSPMKGHSHVYWYRQLPEEGLKFMVYLQKENIIDESGMPKERFSAEFPKEGPSILRIQQVVRGDSAAYFCASSPAADGSPLHFGNGTRLTVT.

This chain joins TRBV14 and TRBJ1-1; D ambiguous. Germline V gives CDR1 SGHDN, CDR2 FVKESK. This CDR3 has 18 residues. V lost 1 base and J 1 base, leaving 19 bases between the germline ends. The CDR3 sequence is CASSQAGISPRRNTEAFF. CDR3 DNA: TGTGCCAGCAGCCAAGCAGGAATATCTCCGCGAAGGAACACTGAAGCTTTCTTT.

The chain is built from TRBV5-5 and TRBJ1-1; D not resolved. V lost 6 bases to trimming and J lost 4 bases, with 13 bases between them. The CDR3 has 13 amino acids. Germline lookup yields CDR1 SGHKS and CDR2 YYEKEE (reference sequence). The DNA of the CDR3 is TGTGCCAGCACCGGTACTGTAGTCACTGAAGCTTTCTTT. This encodes CASTGTVVTEAFF.

This clone was observed a handful of times. The chain joins TRBV5-1 to TRBJ1-2; D gene unclear. The CDR3 extends over 15 amino acids. The germline V gene encodes CDR1 SGHRS and CDR2 YFSETQ. Trimming removed 1 base at V and 8 bases at J, with 18 bases between. CDR3 nucleotide sequence: TGCGCCAGCAGCTTGAATTGGCGGAATGAATACGGCTACACCTTC. Amino acid sequence: CASSLNWRNEYGYTF.

A note on this clone: The CDR3 carries no conserved terminal phenylalanine or tryptophan, so it likely arises from a read error. The DNA is left out, because the CDR3 cannot be placed on it with certainty; the CDR3 is given as TCRdb lists it. This chain joins TRBV21-1 and TRBJ1-2; TRBD1, the D gene given by the table, was not confirmed from the DNA. TRBV21-1 is shown as a pseudogene. Counting both end residues, the CDR3 totals 10 amino acids. This CDR3 reads CASSKVWPIR.

The chain joins TRBV18 to TRBJ2-1, with 8 bases aligning to TRBD1. The CDR3 has 15 residues. J lost 13 bases, V lost 3 bases, and 14 bases had no gene match. Germline loops: CDR1 KGHSH, CDR2 LQKENI. In DNA form, the CDR3 reads TGTGCCAGCTCACCGCGTAATGGACAGGGAGGAGGTCAGTTCTTC. This encodes CASSPRNGQGGGQFF.

This rearrangement joins TRBV11-3 to TRBJ2-1, with D hard to call. This CDR3 has 16 residues. Trimming left V 0 bases short and J 0 bases short, with 9 bases between. CDR1 is SGHNT and CDR2 is YENEEA in the germline V gene. The DNA of the CDR3 is TGTGCCAGCAGCTTAGACAGTCGTAACTCCTACAATGAGCAGTTCTTC. Translating gives CASSLDSRNSYNEQFF.

This clone was counted only a few times. This chain links TRBV19 with TRBJ1-2; maybe TRBD1 (5 bases). This CDR3 has 15 amino acids. Germline V CDR1 and CDR2: LNHDA, SQIVND (reference sequence). Deletions cut 4 bases from V and 7 bases from J, with 19 bases between. The CDR3 sequence: CASSTGTGVRRGYTF. As DNA, the CDR3 is TGTGCCAGTAGTACCGGGACGGGGGTGAGGCGTGGCTACACCTTC.

This clone was counted once. This chain joins TRBV28 and TRBJ1-1; TRBD1 is a possible D gene (5 bases). The V and J ends lost 6 bases and 1 base respectively, with 12 bases between them. The CDR3 is made up of 14 amino acids. The germline gives CDR1 MDHEN, CDR2 SYDVKM. DNA of the CDR3: TGTGCCAGCAGCCCGACAGCGGGGAACACTGAAGCTTTCTTT. Its protein is CASSPTAGNTEAFF. Looking up the rest from reference TRBV28 and TRBJ1-1 gives the full variable domain: DVKVTQSSRYLVKRTGEKVFLECVQDMDHENMFWYRQDPGLGLRLIYFSYDVKMKEKGDIPEGYSVSREKKERFSLILESASTNQTSMYLCASSPTAGNTEAFFGQGTRLTVV.

This sequence joins TRBV5-1 and TRBJ1-2; 9 bases line up with TRBD1. J was trimmed by 2 bases and V by 0 bases; bases with no gene match: 8. CDR1 is SGHRS, CDR2 YFSETQ, per germline. The CDR3 consists of 17 residues. CDR3 residues: CASSLAPSGQGNYGYTF. The CDR3 nucleotides are TGCGCCAGCAGCTTGGCGCCTAGTGGACAGGGGAACTATGGCTACACCTTC.

The chain uses TRBV6-5 and TRBJ1-1; 8 nucleotides line up with TRBD1. The CDR3 contains 15 residues. The junction had 3 bases not matched to a gene; V was cut back by 0 bases and J by 3 bases. Germline-derived CDR1 and CDR2 are MNHEY and SVGAGI. The CDR3 DNA is TGTGCCAGCAGTTACTCGAGACAGGGGTACACTGAAGCTTTCTTT. Translating it yields CASSYSRQGYTEAFF.

The J gene is TRBJ1-6, the V gene TRBV19, with 8 bases identical to TRBD1. The CDR3 sequence is 16 residues long. Germline trimming cut 6 bases from V and 0 bases from J; bases unmatched to any gene: 4. Germline CDR1 reads LNHDA; CDR2 reads SQIVND (reference sequence). The CDR3 loop is CASRRDRFSYNSPLHF. CDR3 sequence (DNA): TGTGCCAGTAGGAGGGACAGGTTCTCCTATAATTCACCCCTCCACTTT.

The V and J genes are TRBV7-9 and TRBJ1-1, with TRBD1 identical over 8 bases. The J segment lost 1 base and the V segment lost 4 bases, leaving 2 bases of the junction unmatched. Germline values: CDR1 SEHNR, CDR2 FQNEAQ (reference sequence). This CDR3 has 14 amino acids. Written as DNA, the CDR3 is TGTGCCAGCAGCTCACAGGGGGGGAACACTGAAGCTTTCTTT. This sequence encodes CASSSQGGNTEAFF.